This is a list of T cell receptor beta chains from one sample in a study of T cells in Graves' hyperthyroidism and ophthalmopathy. MiXCR, applied by TCRdb to the multiplex PCR reads, yields one record per CDR3 protein. The sample lists roughly 520,000 distinct CDR3 sequences; approximately 25% were seen once. The specimen sequenced was blood. Source of these receptors: a woman in her thirties with Graves' ophthalmopathy. Both conserved end residues are part of each CDR3. D genes are given only for firm matches. Size is omitted from some rows. Given values are once, few, many or a class for expanded clones.

>many|TRBJ2-7|TRBV12-3/TRBV12-4|TRBD1
CASSLGQGHEQYF
TGTGCCAGCAGTCTCGGACAGGGGCACGAGCAGTACTTC
>many|TRBJ2-2|TRBV5-1|TRBD1
CASRGQGAANTGELFF
TGCGCCAGCAGGGGACAGGGCGCAGCGAACACCGGGGAGCTGTTTTTT
>few|TRBJ2-2|TRBV12-3/TRBV12-4|.
CASKHREELFF
TGTGCCAGCAAACACAGGGAGGAGCTGTTTTTT
>few|TRBJ2-5|TRBV11-2|TRBD2
CASSSRTSGSGRGETQYF
TGTGCCAGCAGCTCCCGGACTAGCGGGAGCGGACGAGGAGAGACCCAGTACTTC
>many|TRBJ2-4|TRBV6-1|TRBD2
CASSLAGGADIQYF
TGTGCCAGCAGTCTAGCGGGGGGTGCGGACATTCAGTACTTC
>.|TRBJ2-5|TRBV6-2/TRBV6-3|TRBD1
CASSYSGTGTGGPQETQYF
TGTGCCAGCAGTTACTCGGGGACCGGGACAGGGGGCCCCCAAGAGACCCAGTACTTC
>.|TRBJ1-3|TRBV6-1|TRBD1
CASSPLPGGGNTIYF
TGTGCCAGCAGTCCTCTCCCAGGGGGGGGAAACACCATATATTTT
>.|TRBJ2-7|TRBV28|.
CASTFGHPYEQYF
TGTGCCAGCACCTTTGGGCACCCCTACGAGCAGTACTTC
>many|TRBJ2-7|TRBV11-2|.
CASSLDPEYEQYF
TGTGCCAGCAGCTTAGATCCCGAGTACGAGCAGTACTTC
>.|TRBJ1-5|TRBV27|TRBD1
CASSTWTGGPNQPQHF
TGTGCCAGCAGTACTTGGACAGGGGGACCTAATCAGCCCCAGCATTTT
>many|TRBJ2-5|TRBV3-1|TRBD1
CASSHDIDVRDRGQETQYF
TGTGCCAGCAGCCACGACATCGATGTAAGAGACAGGGGACAAGAGACCCAGTACTTC
>.|TRBJ1-5|TRBV28|.
CASSTNSQSGPQHF
TGTGCCAGCAGTACCAACAGCCAAAGTGGGCCCCAGCATTTT
>many|TRBJ1-1|TRBV29-1|TRBD1
CSVRGQGGTEAFF
TGCAGCGTTAGGGGACAGGGAGGAACTGAAGCTTTCTTT
>once|TRBJ1-1|TRBV12-3/TRBV12-4|.
CASSSSGAEAFF
TGTGCCAGCAGTTCCTCGGGGGCTGAAGCTTTCTTT
>.|TRBJ2-5|TRBV12-3/TRBV12-4|.
CASSFKGYETQYF
TGTGCCAGCAGTTTTAAGGGGTACGAGACCCAGTACTTC
>once|TRBJ1-1|TRBV25-1|.
CASSERGRSPESAFF
TGTGCCAGCAGTGAACGGGGCAGGTCACCTGAAAGTGCTTTCTTT
>many|TRBJ1-5|TRBV12-3/TRBV12-4|.
CASSAARGPQHF
TGTGCCAGCAGTGCAGCGCGGGGGCCCCAGCATTTT
>many|TRBJ2-7|TRBV20-1|.
CSARGQAGVYEQYF
TGCAGTGCTAGAGGACAGGCCGGGGTCTACGAGCAGTACTTC
>.|TRBJ2-7|TRBV29-1|TRBD2
CSVGTSGAYEQYF
TGCAGCGTTGGAACTAGCGGGGCCTACGAGCAGTACTTC
>many|TRBJ2-7|TRBV6-2/TRBV6-3|TRBD1
CASSSPMGQDPYEQYF
TGTGCCAGCAGTTCTCCAATGGGACAGGACCCCTACGAGCAGTACTTC
>many|TRBJ1-1|TRBV29-1|.
CSVVTGNTEAFF
TGCAGCGTTGTGACAGGGAACACTGAAGCTTTCTTT
>few|TRBJ1-2|TRBV4-1|.
CASSQAQRPGNYGYTF
TGCGCCAGCAGCCAAGCCCAGAGACCGGGGAATTATGGCTACACCTTC
>many|TRBJ2-4|TRBV20-1|.
CSASWGMLAKNIQYF
TGCAGTGCTAGCTGGGGAATGCTAGCCAAAAACATTCAGTACTTC
>many|TRBJ1-5|TRBV15|.
CATSRDRFSNSNQPQHF
TGTGCCACCAGCAGAGATCGGTTCAGCAATAGCAATCAGCCCCAGCATTTT
>many|TRBJ1-1|TRBV7-2|TRBD1
CASSVTGQDQNEAFF
TGTGCCAGCAGCGTGACAGGGCAGGATCAGAATGAAGCTTTCTTT
>many|TRBJ2-6|TRBV27|.
CASSFGAGGANVLTF
TGTGCCAGCAGTTTTGGGGCGGGGGGGGCCAACGTCCTGACTTTC
>many|TRBJ2-7|TRBV12-3/TRBV12-4|.
CASSSPPGFHEQYF
TGTGCCAGCAGTTCCCCCCCGGGATTCCACGAGCAGTACTTC
>.|TRBJ2-5|TRBV20-1|.
CSAREMGETQYF
TGCAGTGCTAGAGAAATGGGGGAGACCCAGTACTTC
>many|TRBJ1-5|TRBV6-2/TRBV6-3|TRBD1
CASSYAGTGIQPQHF
TGTGCCAGCAGTTACGCCGGGACAGGGATACAGCCCCAGCATTTT